The clone carrying this T cell receptor beta chain was picked up a small number of times. Antigen specificity is unknown. This sample stems from a study of vaccination effects on CD4 cells after COVID-19. Study-level information: Sequencing in the ViraFEST assay came after antigen-specific CD4+ T cells had been expanded with viral peptide pools, which were used to stimulate PBMC. Post-vaccine sample collection fell at a median of 72 days after the second dose.

Broader study findings: After vaccination, spike-reactive clones in convalescents were mostly new vaccine-induced clones.

Sequenced by immunoSEQ multiplex PCR; TCRdb stores in-frame clones only, minus some. Here the sample spans around 50,000 clones, 65% to 75% being singletons. On day 10 of culture, CD4+ T cells were separated out. The person had PCR-confirmed SARS-CoV-2 infection between March and December 2020. Participants each got two BNT162b2 or mRNA-1273 vaccine doses. V shed 6 bases and J shed 3 bases, with 6 bases lying between them. The CDR3 runs to 11 residues. Germline V lookup: CDR1 MNHNY, CDR2 SVGAGI (reference sequence). This TCR was recovered from a human donor who had a prior SARS-CoV-2 infection. This chain joins TRBV6-6 and TRBJ2-7; D unresolved. The sequenced sample was CD4+ T cells from PBMCs cultured without peptide, obtained after COVID-19 vaccination. This CDR3 reads CASRTNYEQYF. The CDR3 nucleotides read TGTGCCAGCAGGACAAACTACGAGCAGTACTTC.